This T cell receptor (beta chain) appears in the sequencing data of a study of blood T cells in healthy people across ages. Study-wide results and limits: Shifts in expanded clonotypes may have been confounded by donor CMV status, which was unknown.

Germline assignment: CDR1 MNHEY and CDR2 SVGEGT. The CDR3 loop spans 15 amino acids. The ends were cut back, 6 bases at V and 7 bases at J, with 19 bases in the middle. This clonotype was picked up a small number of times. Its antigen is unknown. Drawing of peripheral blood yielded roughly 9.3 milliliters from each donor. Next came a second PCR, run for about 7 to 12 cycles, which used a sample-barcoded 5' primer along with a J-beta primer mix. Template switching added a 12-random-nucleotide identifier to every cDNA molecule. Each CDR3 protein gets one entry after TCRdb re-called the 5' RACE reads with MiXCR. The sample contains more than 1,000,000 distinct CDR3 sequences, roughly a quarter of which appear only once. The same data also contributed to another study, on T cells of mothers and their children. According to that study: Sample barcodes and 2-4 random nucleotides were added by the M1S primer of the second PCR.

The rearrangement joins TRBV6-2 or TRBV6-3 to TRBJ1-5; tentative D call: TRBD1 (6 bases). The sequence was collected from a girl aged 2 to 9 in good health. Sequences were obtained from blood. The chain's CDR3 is CASSRSTGFGQPQHF. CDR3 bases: TGTGCCAGCAGCCGATCTACAGGGTTCGGCCAGCCCCAGCATTTT.